Shown below are 19 T cell receptor beta chains from a single sample sequenced in a study of neurological immune-mediated disorders. TCRdb called the 5' RACE reads again in MiXCR, with one record for every CDR3 protein. In the table there are around 130,000 distinct CDR3 sequences, 3.2% of which are singletons. Sequenced material: PBMCs. The receptor source for this set is a woman aged 30 to 39 with multiple sclerosis.

Remarks on this clonotype: A read error may be the cause here, since a much bigger clone is one base away. The V call is TRBV20-1, the J call TRBJ1-5; a possible D gene is TRBD1 (6 bases). From germline, CDR1 is DFQATT and CDR2 SNEGSKA (reference sequence). The CDR3 sequence is 12 residues long. The CDR3 loop reads CSAKQGNQPQNF. CDR3 coding DNA: TGCAGTGCCAAACAGGGTAATCAGCCCCAGAATTTT.

In this sample, this clonotype turned up many times. The rearrangement joins TRBV28 to TRBJ2-6; D is possibly TRBD2 (7 bases). Trimming took off 8 bases at V and 0 bases at J, with 11 bases between the two ends. Germline V gene sequence: CDR1 MDHEN, CDR2 SYDVKM. This CDR3 is 15 amino acids long. DNA of the CDR3: TGTGCCAGCTACAGGGAGGGCTCTGGGGCCAACGTCCTGACTTTC. Amino acids: CASYREGSGANVLTF.

This clonotype was recorded many times. V is TRBV20-1 and J is TRBJ2-1; tentatively, D is TRBD2 (6 bases). The CDR3 totals 13 residues. V was trimmed by 6 bases and J by 7 bases, leaving 16 bases between them. The germline V gene encodes CDR1 DFQATT and CDR2 SNEGSKA (reference sequence). The CDR3 loop reads CSASVGSANEQFF. CDR3 DNA sequence: TGCAGTGCGTCGGTCGGGAGTGCTAATGAGCAGTTCTTC.

This clonotype was seen many times. The chain recombines TRBV25-1 with TRBJ2-7; D is uncertain. This CDR3 is built from 10 residues. Germline V lookup: CDR1 MGHDK, CDR2 SYGVNS. V lost 6 bases and J lost 2, with 2 bases in between. CDR3 in DNA: TGTGCCAGCAGAACCTACGAGCAGTACTTC. Its translation: CASRTYEQYF.

In its sample, this clonotype was seen many times. J is TRBJ1-4 and V is TRBV7-8; tentative D call: TRBD1 (5 bases). Trimming shortened V by 3 bases and J by 14 bases, and 25 bases separated the two germline ends. This CDR3 spans 16 amino acids. From germline, CDR1 is SGHVS and CDR2 FQNEAQ. Written as DNA, the CDR3 is TGTGCCAGCAGCTTTCTTGAAGGGGACTCATACGAAGGGCTGTTTTTT. Its translation is CASSFLEGDSYEGLFF.

This clonotype was observed at least ten times. The V gene is TRBV20-1, the J gene TRBJ2-7; TRBD2 might be the D (6 bases). The length of the CDR3 is 14 residues. V dropped 1 base and J dropped 5 bases, with 15 bases sitting between them. Germline CDR1 DFQATT, CDR2 SNEGSKA (reference sequence). The CDR3 loop reads CSARVRRGFDEQYF. The CDR3 region has the DNA TGCAGTGCTAGAGTGAGGCGGGGTTTCGACGAGCAGTACTTC.

This clonotype has a count of ten or more. The chain has TRBV20-1 and TRBJ1-1; D is possibly TRBD1 (6 bases). The V gene's germline CDR1 is DFQATT and CDR2 SNEGSKA (reference sequence). The CDR3 runs to 14 residues. Trimming shortened V by 1 base and J by 4 bases, and 13 bases separated the two germline ends. CDR3 amino acids: CSARVGGAVTEAFF. The CDR3 region has the DNA TGCAGTGCTAGAGTCGGGGGGGCAGTCACTGAAGCTTTCTTT.

This clonotype was detected many times. The CDR3 is CAISALTGWGEQYF. The CDR3 DNA reads TGTGCCATCAGTGCACTGACAGGGTGGGGTGAGCAGTACTTC. The rearrangement uses TRBV10-3 and TRBJ2-7; 7 bases are a match to TRBD1. The CDR3 length is 14 residues. From germline, CDR1 is ENHRY and CDR2 SYGVKD. Unmatched junction bases numbered 10, after V lost 4 bases and J lost 7 bases.

This clonotype has ten or more counts. This chain links TRBV20-1 with TRBJ2-7; TRBD2 matches 13 bases. The J segment lost 5 bases and the V segment lost 4 bases, leaving 5 bases of the junction unmatched. The CDR3 loop spans 14 amino acids. Germline assignment: CDR1 DFQATT and CDR2 SNEGSKA (reference sequence). CDR3 amino acids: CSAMTSGRMDEQYF. CDR3 nucleotides: TGCAGTGCTATGACTAGCGGGAGGATGGACGAGCAGTACTTC.

This clonotype was picked up a small number of times. The chain carries TRBV3-1 and TRBJ2-7; D gene uncertain. With 3 bases removed from V and 3 bases from J, the gap between germline ends came to 3 bases. The germline V gene has CDR1 LGHDT and CDR2 YNNKEL (reference sequence). The length of the CDR3 is 11 residues. The CDR3, as DNA: TGTGCCAGCAGCCAGAACTACGAGCAGTACTTC. Protein: CASSQNYEQYF.

This clonotype was counted many times. V gene TRBV20-1 combines with J gene TRBJ1-6; 8 bases map to TRBD1. The CDR3 totals 17 residues. J lost 0 bases, V lost 6 bases, and 10 bases had no gene match. CDR1 is DFQATT, CDR2 SNEGSKA, per germline (reference sequence). CDR3 DNA: TGCAGTGCGGAACACCGGGACAGGAGCTCCTATAATTCACCCCTCCACTTT. Protein sequence: CSAEHRDRSSYNSPLHF.

This clonotype was detected ten times or more. The CDR3 DNA reads TGTGCCAGCAGCGACGACAGCCCCAGAGCCCAGCATTTT. It specifies CASSDDSPRAQHF. V gene TRBV6-6 combines with J gene TRBJ1-5; possibly TRBD1 for D (5 bases). The CDR3 extends over 13 amino acids. Per the germline V gene, CDR1 is MNHNY and CDR2 is SVGAGI (reference sequence). The germline V and J ends were trimmed by 6 bases and 11 bases, with 17 bases remaining between them.

Ten or more counts support this clonotype. The J gene is TRBJ2-1, the V gene TRBV13, with a weak D call TRBD2 (6 bases). The CDR3 spans 15 residues. Trimming removed 4 bases from V and 0 bases from J, with 10 bases in between. From germline, CDR1 is PRHDT and CDR2 FYEKMQ (reference sequence). The CDR3 DNA reads as TGTGCCAGCAGCTATCGGGGGAGCTCCTACAATGAGCAGTTCTTC. Its protein product is CASSYRGSSYNEQFF.

The table lists this clonotype with many counts. The CDR3 DNA reads as TGTGCCAGCAGCCAAGAGGCAGGCACCTACAATGAGCAGTTCTTC. Translation gives CASSQEAGTYNEQFF. V and J are TRBV3-1 and TRBJ2-1; D is unresolved. V dropped 0 bases and J dropped 2 bases, with 8 bases sitting between them. This CDR3 comprises 15 residues. Per the germline V gene, CDR1 is LGHDT and CDR2 is YNNKEL (reference sequence).

This clonotype was counted at least ten times. V and J are TRBV5-1 and TRBJ2-4; 12 positions match TRBD2. Germline CDR1 reads SGHRS; CDR2 reads YFSETQ. The CDR3 runs 15 residues. J lost 7 bases, V lost 3 bases, and 5 bases had no gene match. As DNA, the CDR3 is TGCGCCAGCAGCTATGGACTAGCGGGGCAGAACATTCAGTACTTC. Its protein is CASSYGLAGQNIQYF.

This clonotype was observed at least ten times. V gene TRBV6-5 combines with J gene TRBJ2-2, with D perhaps matching TRBD2 (7 bases). The CDR3 is made up of 14 amino acids. Germline-derived CDR1 and CDR2 are MNHEY and SVGAGI. The V and J ends lost 7 bases and 5 bases respectively, with 14 bases between them. The CDR3 region has the DNA TGTGCCAGCATTAACAGGGAGGGGACCGGGGAGCTGTTTTTT. Protein: CASINREGTGELFF.

Many counts were recorded for this clonotype. The chain is built from TRBV7-7 and TRBJ2-1; possibly TRBD1 or TRBD2 for D (5 bases each). The ends were cut back, 8 bases at V and 8 bases at J, with 16 bases in the middle. CDR1 and CDR2 (germline): SSHAT, FNYEAQ (reference sequence). This CDR3 is 13 amino acids long. The CDR3 region has the DNA TGTGCCAGCGGGCAGGGACCACCTGATGAGCAGTTCTTC. This translates into CASGQGPPDEQFF.

The sample holds a few counts of this clonotype. The junction and the germline gene differ at one end; a read error may be behind it. V and J are TRBV27 and TRBJ2-1; possible D gene TRBD1, 5 bases. CDR1 is MNHEY, CDR2 SMNVEV, per germline (reference sequence). This CDR3 spans 12 amino acids. The DNA of the CDR3 is TGTGACAGCGCCAGGGTTCCGAATGAGCAGTTCTTC. This codes for CDSARVPNEQFF.

This clonotype was observed at least ten times. The chain combines TRBV5-1 with TRBJ2-3; D possibly matches TRBD1 or TRBD2 (6 bases each). The germline gives CDR1 SGHRS, CDR2 YFSETQ. The CDR3 runs 15 residues. V lost 0 bases, J lost 4 bases, and 12 bases lay in between. DNA for the CDR3: TGCGCCAGCAGCTTGGGGGGGGCGCTCTCAGATACGCAGTATTTT. As protein: CASSLGGALSDTQYF.